The source of this T cell receptor beta chain is a study of blood T cell repertoires in COVID-19 (dated by TCRdb to the early 2020s). Background on the whole study: Collaborator samples came from the United States, Italy and Spain and covered acute and convalescent phases of COVID-19. The prospective study material was composed of cDNA or gDNA derived from T cells, B-cell-depleted T cells, or PBMCs. Deeply sampled blood TCRbeta repertoires from subjects exposed to, actively infected with, or recovered from COVID-19 were included in the dataset. The repertoires were released in a freely available public database intended as a resource for research on the immune response to SARS-CoV-2. Samples came from the ongoing ImmuneRACE study (first 160 participants) plus 1,254 subjects from 6 global collaborators. The sample metadata nearly always contained a de-identified subject ID, COVID-19 status, age in years and sex. HLA class I and class II types, where available, came from metadata supplied by the sample provider rather than from assay-based typing.

TCRbeta CDR3 regions were amplified from genomic DNA using the immunoSEQ Assay, a bias-controlled multiplex PCR. The published analysis was carried out like this. Within the assay, amplification of reference gene primers was used to estimate how many nucleated cells each sample contained. Sequence reads were collapsed and filtered to measure the absolute abundance of every unique TCRbeta CDR3 rearrangement. For each sample, productive Simpson clonality was calculated as the square root of Simpson's diversity index over productive rearrangements. The clones in this table, taken by TCRdb from immuneACCESS, are in-frame only. Not every clone is retained; where verified, under half of the shortfall comes from an unresolved V gene, and the cause of the rest is unknown. Clone size and V and J calls were adopted from that table, with D and trimming inferred from the DNA. This sample gives over 250,000 clones in total; over 85% of them show up just once. The top ten clonotypes cover 2% to 3% of the sample.

Participants in the prospective study were aged about 18 to 90 years, lived in 24 United States geographic areas, and enrolled through a virtual design. Cohort assignment in the prospective study relied on participant-reported clinical history from a screening survey and a study questionnaire. Recovered participants in ImmuneRACE Cohort 3 were defined as having two consecutive negative NP/OP PCR tests, clearance from a healthcare professional, or resolution of symptoms. In the prospective study, whole blood, serum and a nasopharyngeal or oropharyngeal swab were collected from each participant by mobile phlebotomists. Additional blood draws and questionnaires over an approximately two-month period could optionally be provided by prospective study participants. Before DNA extraction, blood samples from the prospective study were shipped at room temperature or frozen. Summary of the overall study and its limitations: The amount of clinical and demographic metadata varied by source and participant and was provided uncurated.

Concerning this clone itself: Its antigen specificity is not known. No qualities accompany the bases; no much larger clone lies one base away.

The CDR3 sequence holds 15 residues, the cysteine and phenylalanine included. The kept DNA is CDR3 alone, 45 bases in frame from the first base. At the junction V is shortened by 5 bases and J by 4 bases, with 17 bases in between. CDR1 and CDR2, per the germline V gene (reference sequence), are MNHEY and SMNVEV. The chain uses TRBV27 and TRBJ1-1; the D region possibly corresponds to TRBD1 (5 bases align). The specimen sequenced was PBMCs or T cells enriched from blood (not recorded which). This TCR was recovered from a man aged 60-69 years who had recovered from COVID-19. CDR3 region: CASSTLAGATTEAFF. In nucleotide form, the sequence is TGTGCCAGCAGTACCCTCGCTGGGGCGACCACTGAAGCTTTCTTT.